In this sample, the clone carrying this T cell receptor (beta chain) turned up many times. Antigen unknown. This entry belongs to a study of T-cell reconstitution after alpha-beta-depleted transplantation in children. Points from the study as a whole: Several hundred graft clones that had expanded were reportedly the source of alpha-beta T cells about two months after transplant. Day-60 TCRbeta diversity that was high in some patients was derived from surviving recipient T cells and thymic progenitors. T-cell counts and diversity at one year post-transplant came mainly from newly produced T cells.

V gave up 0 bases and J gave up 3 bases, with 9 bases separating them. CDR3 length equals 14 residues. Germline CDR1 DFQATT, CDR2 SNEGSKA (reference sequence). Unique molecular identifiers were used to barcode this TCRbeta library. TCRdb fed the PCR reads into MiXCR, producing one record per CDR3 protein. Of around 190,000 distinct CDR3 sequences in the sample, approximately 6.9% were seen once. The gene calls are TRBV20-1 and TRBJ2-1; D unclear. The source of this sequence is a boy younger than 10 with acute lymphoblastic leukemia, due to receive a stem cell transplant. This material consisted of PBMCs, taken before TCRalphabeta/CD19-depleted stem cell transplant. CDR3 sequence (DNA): TGCAGTGCTAGAGAACTAAGGAACTACAATGAGCAGTTCTTC. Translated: CSARELRNYNEQFF.